This record looks at one T cell receptor (beta chain) sequence and its context. The antigen is not known. Measured with immunoSEQ multiplex PCR; TCRdb has only the in-frame clones, and not every one. The data show 150,000 or so clones, 92% seen once. Trimming shortened V by 9 bases and J by 0 bases, and 14 bases separated the two germline ends. The CDR3 loop spans 15 amino acids. The germline V gene has CDR1 KGHDR and CDR2 SFDVKD. These data are taken from a study of T cell responses to AZD1222 COVID-19 vaccine. Study information: Investigators merged groups given second doses at roughly 4 or roughly 12 weeks.

Whole-study results and caveats: Donors were chiefly white British, with a greater number of females, and clonal diversity was perhaps underestimated.

The sequencing used peripheral blood, collected on day 0 of AZD1222 vaccination. This clonotype was sampled from an adult in good health. This sequence joins TRBV24-1 and TRBJ2-1; no definite D call. The CDR3: CATSFDRSSYNEQFF. DNA of the CDR3: TGTGCCACCTCCTTTGACCGCAGCTCCTACAATGAGCAGTTCTTC.